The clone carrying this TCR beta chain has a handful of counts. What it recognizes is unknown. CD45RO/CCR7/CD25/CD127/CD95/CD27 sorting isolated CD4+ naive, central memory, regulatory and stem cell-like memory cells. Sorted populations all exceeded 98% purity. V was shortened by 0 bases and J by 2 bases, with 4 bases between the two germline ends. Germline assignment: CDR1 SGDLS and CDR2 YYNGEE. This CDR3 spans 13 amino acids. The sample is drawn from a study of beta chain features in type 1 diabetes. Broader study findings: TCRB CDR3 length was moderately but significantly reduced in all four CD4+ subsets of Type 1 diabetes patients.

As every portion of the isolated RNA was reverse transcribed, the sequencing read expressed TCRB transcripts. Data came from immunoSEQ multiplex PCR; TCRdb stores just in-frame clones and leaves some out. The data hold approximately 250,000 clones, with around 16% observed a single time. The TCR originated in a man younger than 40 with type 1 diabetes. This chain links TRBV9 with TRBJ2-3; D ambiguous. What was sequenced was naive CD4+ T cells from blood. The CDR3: CASSVDNTDTQYF. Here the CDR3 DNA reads TGTGCCAGCAGCGTAGATAACACAGATACGCAGTATTTT.